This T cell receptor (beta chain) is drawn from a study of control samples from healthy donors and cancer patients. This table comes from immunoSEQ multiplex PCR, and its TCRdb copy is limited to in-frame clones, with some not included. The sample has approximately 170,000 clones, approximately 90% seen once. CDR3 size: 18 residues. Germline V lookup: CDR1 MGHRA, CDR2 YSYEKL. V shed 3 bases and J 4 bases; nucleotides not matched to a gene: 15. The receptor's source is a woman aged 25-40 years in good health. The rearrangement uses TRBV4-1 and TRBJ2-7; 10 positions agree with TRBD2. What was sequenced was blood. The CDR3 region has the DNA TGCGCCAGCAGCCATCCGCCTAGCGGGAGTGGGGCGGGATACGAGCAGTACTTC. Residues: CASSHPPSGSGAGYEQYF.